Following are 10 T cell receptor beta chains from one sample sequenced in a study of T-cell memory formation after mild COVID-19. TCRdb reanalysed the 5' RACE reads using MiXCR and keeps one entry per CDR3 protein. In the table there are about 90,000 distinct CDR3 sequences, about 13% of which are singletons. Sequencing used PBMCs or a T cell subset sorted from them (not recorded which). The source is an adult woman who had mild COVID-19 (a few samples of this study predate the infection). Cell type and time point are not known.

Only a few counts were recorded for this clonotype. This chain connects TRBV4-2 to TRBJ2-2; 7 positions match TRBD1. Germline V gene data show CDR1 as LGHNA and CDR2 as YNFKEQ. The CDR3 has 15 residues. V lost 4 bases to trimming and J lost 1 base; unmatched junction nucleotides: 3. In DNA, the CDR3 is TGTGCCAGCAGCCTCCGGGACAGGAACACCGGGGAGCTGTTTTTT. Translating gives CASSLRDRNTGELFF.

The CDR3 reads CASSPPRDRGLSEAFF. The CDR3 coding sequence is TGTGCCAGCAGCCCACCCCGGGACAGGGGGCTCTCGGAAGCTTTCTTT. J is TRBJ1-1 and V is TRBV7-2; 12 nucleotides align to TRBD1. The V and J ends lost 5 bases and 8 bases, in that order; junction bases with no gene match: 12. This CDR3 comprises 16 residues. Per the germline V gene, CDR1 is SGHTA and CDR2 is FQGNSA.

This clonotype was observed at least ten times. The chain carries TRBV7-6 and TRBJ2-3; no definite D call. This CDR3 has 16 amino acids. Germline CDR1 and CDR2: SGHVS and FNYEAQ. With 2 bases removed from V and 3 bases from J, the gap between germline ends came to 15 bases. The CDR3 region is CASSLRPLAGTDTQYF. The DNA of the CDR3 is TGTGCCAGCAGCTTAAGGCCGTTGGCCGGGACAGATACGCAGTATTTT.

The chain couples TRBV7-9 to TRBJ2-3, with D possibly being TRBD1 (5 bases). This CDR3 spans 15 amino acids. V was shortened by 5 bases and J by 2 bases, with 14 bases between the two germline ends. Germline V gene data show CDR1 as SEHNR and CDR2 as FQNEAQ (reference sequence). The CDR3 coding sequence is TGTGCCAGCAGCCCCCCCAGGGTTTTCACAGATACGCAGTATTTT. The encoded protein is CASSPPRVFTDTQYF.

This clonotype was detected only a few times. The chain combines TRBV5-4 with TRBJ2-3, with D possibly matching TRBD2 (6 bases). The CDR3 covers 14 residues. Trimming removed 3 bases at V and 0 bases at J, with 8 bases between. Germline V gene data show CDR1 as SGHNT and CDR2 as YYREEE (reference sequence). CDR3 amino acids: CASSWRASTDTQYF. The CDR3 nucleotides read TGTGCCAGCAGCTGGAGGGCCAGCACAGATACGCAGTATTTT.

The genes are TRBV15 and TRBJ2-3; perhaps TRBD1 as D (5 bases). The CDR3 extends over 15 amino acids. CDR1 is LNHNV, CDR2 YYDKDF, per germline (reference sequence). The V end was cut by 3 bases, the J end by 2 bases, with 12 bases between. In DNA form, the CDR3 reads TGTGCCACCAGCAGGTGGACATCGAACACAGATACGCAGTATTTT. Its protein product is CATSRWTSNTDTQYF.

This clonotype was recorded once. CDR3 residues: CASSVALEGANYGYTF. In nucleotides, the CDR3 is TGTGCCAGCAGCGTAGCCTTGGAGGGGGCAAACTATGGCTACACCTTC. The chain joins TRBV9 to TRBJ1-2; 7 bases match TRBD1. Germline lookup yields CDR1 SGDLS and CDR2 YYNGEE. The CDR3 extends over 16 amino acids. The V segment lost 0 bases and the J segment 2 bases; nucleotides outside the gene matches: 7.

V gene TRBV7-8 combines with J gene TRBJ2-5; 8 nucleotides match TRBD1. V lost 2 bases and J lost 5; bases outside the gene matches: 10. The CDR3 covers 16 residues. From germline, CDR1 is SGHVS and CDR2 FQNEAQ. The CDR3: CASSLSPWTGWETQYF. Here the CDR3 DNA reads TGTGCCAGCAGCTTATCGCCCTGGACAGGGTGGGAGACCCAGTACTTC.

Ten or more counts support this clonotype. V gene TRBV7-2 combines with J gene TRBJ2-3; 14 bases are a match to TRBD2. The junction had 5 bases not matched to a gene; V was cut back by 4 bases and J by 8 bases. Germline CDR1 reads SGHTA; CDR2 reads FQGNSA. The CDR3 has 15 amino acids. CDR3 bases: TGTGCCAGCAGCTCGGGACTAGCGGGAGTAGGTACGCAGTATTTT. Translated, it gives CASSSGLAGVGTQYF. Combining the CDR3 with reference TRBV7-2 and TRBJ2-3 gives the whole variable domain GAGVSQSPSNKVTEKGKDVELRCDPISGHTALYWYRQSLGQGLEFLIYFQGNSAPDKSGLPSDRFSAERTGGSVSTLTIQRTQQEDSAVYLCASSSGLAGVGTQYFGPGTRLTVL.

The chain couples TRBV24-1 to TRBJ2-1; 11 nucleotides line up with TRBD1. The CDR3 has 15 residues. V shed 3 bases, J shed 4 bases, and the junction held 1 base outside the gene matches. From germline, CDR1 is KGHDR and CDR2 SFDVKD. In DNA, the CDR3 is TGTGCCACCAGTGATGGACAGGGGGCTTACAATGAGCAGTTCTTC. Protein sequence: CATSDGQGAYNEQFF.